The clone carrying this TCR beta chain has a count of ten or more. Each CDR3 protein is one row after TCRdb ran MiXCR on the RT-PCR reads. The sample has about 700,000 distinct CDR3 sequences; approximately 15% are singletons. This sample is part of a study of response to subunit inactivated influenza vaccine. This material consisted of PBMCs from blood, taken approximately 15 days before vaccination. The receptor's source is a man between 45 and 60 years old who received an inactivated influenza vaccine.

Written as DNA, the CDR3 is TGCGCCAGCCGACCCCAGGACAGCTCCTACGAGCAGTACTTC. Its translation: CASRPQDSSYEQYF. This chain joins TRBV5-1 and TRBJ2-7; D might be TRBD1 (6 bases). This CDR3 is built from 14 residues. V lost 7 bases, J lost 0 bases, and 14 bases lay in between. Germline assignment: CDR1 SGHRS and CDR2 YFSETQ.